The 27 T cell receptor beta chains reported below all come from one sample, sequenced in a study of STAT5B mutations in CD4+ large granular lymphocyte leukemia. Only in-frame clones appear in the TCRdb table, and some are missing; sequencing was by immunoSEQ multiplex PCR. The table lists tens of thousands of clones, 69% of them singletons. The sequenced sample consisted of CD4+ T cells from blood buffy coats. These receptor sequences come from a human donor in good health.

The CDR3 sequence is CAWGVGGGTDTQYF. CDR3 bases: TGTGCCTGGGGCGTGGGGGGCGGGACAGATACGCAGTATTTT. This rearrangement joins TRBV30 to TRBJ2-3; D could derive from TRBD1 or TRBD2 (6 bases each). This CDR3 is built from 14 residues. Germline CDR1 reads GTSNPN; CDR2 reads SVGIG (reference sequence). Between the trimmed V and J ends, which lost 5 bases and 3 bases, there was a span of 15 bases. Full variable domain (rest looked up from reference TRBV30 and TRBJ2-3): SQTIHQWPATLVQPVGSPLSLECTVEGTSNPNLYWYRQAAGRGLQLLFYSVGIGQISSEVPQNLSASRPQDRQFILSSKKLLLSDSGFYLCAWGVGGGTDTQYFGPGTRLTVL.

V is TRBV7-2 and J is TRBJ2-3, with no clear D. The V gene lost 5 bases and the J gene lost 2 bases, with 5 bases spanning the gap. The CDR3 extends over 12 amino acids. Germline CDR1 SGHTA, CDR2 FQGNSA. Here the CDR3 reads CASSPATDTQYF. Here the CDR3 DNA reads TGTGCCAGCAGCCCGGCCACAGATACGCAGTATTTT.

V gene TRBV11-2 combines with J gene TRBJ2-2, with TRBD1 matching 8 bases. CDR1 and CDR2 (germline): SGHAT, FQNNGV. This CDR3 spans 17 amino acids. The ends lost 3 bases at V and 2 bases at J; junction bases unmatched: 8. DNA for the CDR3: TGTGCCAGCAGCTTCAAGCCTTCAGGGGGCAACACCGGGGAGCTGTTTTTT. Amino acid sequence: CASSFKPSGGNTGELFF.

The rearrangement links TRBV7-8 to TRBJ2-3; unclear D gene. This CDR3 has 14 amino acids. In germline, CDR1 is SGHVS, CDR2 FQNEAQ. Trimming pared 5 bases from V and 0 bases from J, leaving 9 bases between. The CDR3 loop is CASSRQPSTDTQYF. The CDR3 DNA reads as TGTGCCAGCAGCCGTCAACCGAGCACAGATACGCAGTATTTT.

J is TRBJ2-1 and V is TRBV9, with D maybe TRBD1 (5 bases). The ends were cut back, 4 bases at V and 9 bases at J, with 17 bases in the middle. Per germline, CDR1 SGDLS and CDR2 YYNGEE. The CDR3 is made up of 14 amino acids. The CDR3 protein is CASSKTQGRGEQFF. CDR3 coding DNA: TGTGCCAGCAGCAAAACTCAGGGTAGAGGTGAGCAGTTCTTC.

This clone was seen a few times. The V call is TRBV7-2, the J call TRBJ1-5; D remains ambiguous. V was cut by 1 base and J by 13 bases, with 14 bases left in between. CDR1 and CDR2 from the germline V gene are SGHTA and FQGNSA. There are 13 residues in the CDR3. The CDR3 nucleotides read TGTGCCAGCAGCTTAGATCGCACAGCCTCACAGCATTTT. It encodes CASSLDRTASQHF.

CDR3 sequence (DNA): TGTGCCAGCAGTCGGGGGGGTAGCTCCTACAATGAGCAGTTCTTC. Its translation: CASSRGGSSYNEQFF. This chain links TRBV9 with TRBJ2-1; 8 bases align to TRBD2. The CDR3 loop spans 15 amino acids. Germline CDR1 and CDR2: SGDLS and YYNGEE. The V and J ends lost 5 bases and 0 bases, in that order; junction bases with no gene match: 4.

This rearrangement joins TRBV19 to TRBJ1-5; D unresolved. This CDR3 region has 11 residues. Germline CDR1 and CDR2: LNHDA and SQIVND (reference sequence). The V and J ends lost 6 bases and 9 bases respectively, with 9 bases between them. CDR3 coding DNA: TGTGCCAGTAGGGGCATCGGGCCCCAGCATTTT. Its translation: CASRGIGPQHF.

The V call is TRBV2, the J call TRBJ2-7, with 9 bases that match TRBD1. This CDR3 has 12 amino acids. With 10 bases clipped from V and 2 bases from J, the junction kept 3 bases outside the gene matches. Germline V gene data show CDR1 as SNHLY and CDR2 as FYNNEI. The CDR3 here is CATGTGPYEQYF. In DNA, the CDR3 is TGTGCCACCGGGACAGGGCCCTACGAGCAGTACTTC.

This chain uses TRBV7-2 with TRBJ2-1; possible D gene TRBD1, 6 bases. Germline CDR1 reads SGHTA; CDR2 reads FQGNSA. Trimming stripped 5 bases from V and 0 bases from J, with 11 bases between. CDR3 length: 15 residues. The chain's CDR3 is CASSTTGSSYNEQFF. The CDR3 DNA reads TGTGCCAGCAGCACGACAGGTAGCTCCTACAATGAGCAGTTCTTC.

The V gene is TRBV5-5, the J gene TRBJ1-3; the D gene is possibly TRBD1 (6 bases). The V end lost 1 base, the J end lost 0 bases, and 11 bases lay between the germline ends. The V gene's germline CDR1 is SGHKS and CDR2 YYEKEE (reference sequence). The CDR3 has 16 amino acids. Here the CDR3 reads CASSLNRALSGNTIYF. The CDR3 DNA is TGTGCCAGCAGCTTGAACAGGGCCCTCTCTGGAAACACCATATATTTT.

This rearrangement joins TRBV7-2 to TRBJ2-5; either TRBD1 or TRBD2 may fit D (5 bases each). The assigned J gene may be wrong: the sequence end matches TRBJ2-7 better. Germline assignment: CDR1 SGHTA and CDR2 FQGNSA. The CDR3 has 15 residues. As DNA, the CDR3 is TGTGCCAGCAGCTTAGTCCAGGGTCGAGGGTACGAGCAGTACTTC. It codes for CASSLVQGRGYEQYF.

The gene calls are TRBV9 and TRBJ2-7; 8 bases agree with TRBD1. Germline loops: CDR1 SGDLS, CDR2 YYNGEE. The V segment lost 3 bases and the J segment 2 bases; nucleotides outside the gene matches: 7. The CDR3 is 15 amino acids. This CDR3 is CASSAGQVRTYEQYF. The CDR3 DNA follows: TGTGCCAGCAGCGCGGGACAGGTTAGGACCTACGAGCAGTACTTC.

V and J are TRBV4-3 and TRBJ2-6; no clear D. Deletions cut 4 bases from V and 0 bases from J, with 16 bases between. The CDR3 consists of 18 residues. Germline CDR1 and CDR2: LGHNA and YSLEER. CDR3 sequence reads: CASSLDDGRSSGANVLTF. In DNA form, the CDR3 reads TGCGCCAGCAGCCTAGACGACGGACGGTCCTCTGGGGCCAACGTCCTGACTTTC.

V and J are TRBV9 and TRBJ2-2; 7 bases match TRBD1. V lost 6 bases, J lost 5 bases, and 16 bases stayed unmatched. The germline V gene has CDR1 SGDLS and CDR2 YYNGEE. The CDR3 extends over 17 amino acids. CDR3 sequence: CASKAQGVVQGTGELFF. The DNA of the CDR3 is TGTGCCAGCAAAGCCCAGGGGGTAGTGCAGGGTACCGGGGAGCTGTTTTTT.

The chain combines TRBV6-5 with TRBJ1-2, with D possibly being TRBD1 (5 bases). The CDR3 has 14 residues. V was clipped by 5 bases and J by 1 base, with 11 bases between them. Germline CDR1 is MNHEY and CDR2 is SVGAGI. The CDR3 protein is CASSPHDSNYGYTF. The CDR3 DNA reads TGTGCCAGCAGTCCTCATGACAGTAACTATGGCTACACCTTC.

This clone has more than one count but fewer than ten. This chain connects TRBV5-1 to TRBJ1-1; D is unresolved. The CDR3 contains 12 residues. CDR1 and CDR2 from the germline V gene are SGHRS and YFSETQ. V was clipped by 5 bases and J by 6 bases, with 11 bases between them. CDR3 bases: TGCGCCAGCAGTGAAGAGTCCGCTGAAGCTTTCTTT. Translating gives CASSEESAEAFF. The full variable domain, with the rest looked up from reference TRBV5-1 and TRBJ1-1, is KAGVTQTPRYLIKTRGQQVTLSCSPISGHRSVSWYQQTPGQGLQFLFEYFSETQRNKGNFPGRFSGRQFSNSRSEMNVSTLELGDSALYLCASSEESAEAFFGQGTRLTVV.

This sequence joins TRBV19 and TRBJ2-2; a weak D match, TRBD2 (7 bases). CDR1 LNHDA and CDR2 SQIVND come from the germline V gene (reference sequence). Trimming stripped 6 bases from V and 4 bases from J, with 15 bases between. There are 15 residues in the CDR3. CDR3 DNA: TGTGCCAGTAGCCTCAAGGGGGGGGCCACCGGGGAGCTGTTTTTT. This codes for CASSLKGGATGELFF.

The J gene is TRBJ2-2, the V gene TRBV4-1; D is perhaps TRBD1 or TRBD2 (6 bases each). V was pared by 0 bases and J by 0 bases, with 11 bases between. This CDR3 has 17 residues. Germline loops: CDR1 MGHRA, CDR2 YSYEKL. The CDR3 DNA reads as TGCGCCAGCAGCCAAGACGTGAGGGGGGCGAACACCGGGGAGCTGTTTTTT. Its protein is CASSQDVRGANTGELFF.

The CDR3 region has the DNA TGTGCCAGCAGCTTCCGGGACACCTCTGGGGCCAACGTCCTGACTTTC. It is translated as CASSFRDTSGANVLTF. The chain joins TRBV7-6 to TRBJ2-6; D possibly corresponds to TRBD1 (6 bases). Trimming removed 3 bases from V and 0 bases from J, with 9 bases in between. The CDR3 contains 16 residues. Germline CDR1 and CDR2: SGHVS and FNYEAQ.

This clone has more than one count but fewer than ten. This rearrangement joins TRBV19 to TRBJ1-2, with no clear D. This CDR3 contains 13 residues. Germline V gene data show CDR1 as LNHDA and CDR2 as SQIVND (reference sequence). V was cut by 7 bases and J by 7 bases, with 16 bases left in between. CDR3 sequence reads: CASNLRGASGYTF. The DNA of the CDR3 is TGTGCCAGTAACCTCCGCGGTGCGAGTGGCTACACCTTC. Full variable domain (outside the CDR3, taken from reference TRBV19 and TRBJ1-2): DGGITQSPKYLFRKEGQNVTLSCEQNLNHDAMYWYRQDPGQGLRLIYYSQIVNDFQKGDIAEGYSVSREKKESFPLTVTSAQKNPTAFYLCASNLRGASGYTFGSGTRLTVV.

The sample holds a few counts of this clone. The genes are TRBV7-2 and TRBJ1-4; 11 bases map to TRBD1. The CDR3 is 14 amino acids. Germline CDR1 reads SGHTA; CDR2 reads FQGNSA. V was pared by 5 bases and J by 7 bases, with 3 bases of the junction left unmatched. The CDR3 DNA is TGTGCCAGCAGCCCGGACAGGGGGCCTGAAAAACTGTTTTTT. This encodes CASSPDRGPEKLFF.

This sequence joins TRBV6-5 and TRBJ1-1; tentatively, D is TRBD1 (6 bases). Germline CDR1 and CDR2: MNHEY and SVGAGI. V lost 11 bases to trimming and J lost 1 base, with 17 bases between them. The CDR3 consists of 14 residues. This CDR3 reads CASARTDRNTEAFF. DNA for the CDR3: TGTGCCTCAGCTCGGACAGACCGGAACACTGAAGCTTTCTTT.

The V and J genes are TRBV4-2 and TRBJ1-1, with D tentatively TRBD1 (5 bases). Per the germline V gene, CDR1 is LGHNA and CDR2 is YNFKEQ. Trimming cost V 3 bases and J 1 base, with 6 bases left between them. The CDR3 loop spans 13 amino acids. As DNA, the CDR3 is TGTGCCAGCAGCCAGGGGGGGAACACTGAAGCTTTCTTT. This codes for CASSQGGNTEAFF.

The CDR3 here is CASGPTALETQYF. Here the CDR3 DNA reads TGTGCCAGCGGACCGACAGCCCTGGAGACCCAGTACTTC. The chain employs TRBV27 and TRBJ2-5, with D possibly being TRBD1 (5 bases). Germline CDR1 MNHEY, CDR2 SMNVEV (reference sequence). CDR3 length: 13 residues. V was cut by 8 bases and J by 5 bases, with 15 bases left in between.

This chain uses TRBV5-1 with TRBJ1-4; D unclear. The V and J ends lost 0 bases and 2 bases respectively, with 11 bases between them. This CDR3 spans 16 amino acids. CDR1 is SGHRS, CDR2 YFSETQ, per germline. The DNA for the CDR3 is TGCGCCAGCAGCTTGGCCGGCCGAGTTACTAATGAAAAACTGTTTTTT. This sequence encodes CASSLAGRVTNEKLFF.

CDR3 DNA: TGCGCCAGCAGCCAAGTCCATAGCACAGATACGCAGTATTTT. It specifies CASSQVHSTDTQYF. The rearrangement uses TRBV4-3 and TRBJ2-3; D remains unclear. The CDR3 length is 14 residues. Trimming left V 1 base short and J 0 bases short, with 5 bases between. In germline, CDR1 is LGHNA, CDR2 YSLEER.